This is a list of T cell receptor beta chains from one sample in a study of T-cell memory formation after mild COVID-19. MiXCR, run by TCRdb on the 5' RACE reads, gives a single entry per CDR3 protein. The profile shows over 120,000 distinct CDR3 sequences, about 23% of them singletons. The sequenced sample consisted of PBMCs or a T cell subset sorted from them (not recorded which). The receptors shown here come from an adult woman who had mild COVID-19 (a few samples of this study predate the infection). Cell type and time point are not known. The CDR3 runs from the conserved cysteine through the conserved F or W. Fields, in order: J gene, clone size, V gene, D gene, CDR3 protein, CDR3 DNA. The D gene is left open where the match is weak. A row's size may be missing; if present it is once, few, many or a size class.

j_gene: TRBJ1-1; abundance: few; v_gene: TRBV7-8; d_gene: .; CDR3aa: CASSLVVGNTEAFF; CDR3nt: TGTGCCAGCAGCTTAGTGGTGGGGAACACTGAAGCTTTCTTT
j_gene: TRBJ2-3; abundance: .; v_gene: TRBV20-1; d_gene: TRBD2; CDR3aa: CSARAYRASGRSRTDTQYF; CDR3nt: TGCAGTGCTAGAGCCTATCGTGCTAGCGGGAGGTCCCGCACAGATACGCAGTATTTT
j_gene: TRBJ2-7; abundance: .; v_gene: TRBV7-3; d_gene: .; CDR3aa: CASSLNPGYEQYF; CDR3nt: TGTGCCAGCAGCTTAAACCCCGGGTACGAGCAGTACTTC
j_gene: TRBJ2-5; abundance: .; v_gene: TRBV5-1; d_gene: .; CDR3aa: CASSLRPGALETQYF; CDR3nt: TGCGCCAGCAGCTTGCGCCCGGGAGCGTTGGAGACCCAGTACTTC
j_gene: TRBJ1-6; abundance: few; v_gene: TRBV29-1; d_gene: TRBD1; CDR3aa: CSGGTGINSPLHF; CDR3nt: TGCAGCGGGGGGACAGGGATCAATTCACCCCTCCACTTT
j_gene: TRBJ2-7; abundance: .; v_gene: TRBV11-1; d_gene: .; CDR3aa: CASSLVVSYEQYF; CDR3nt: TGTGCCAGCAGCTTAGTGGTGTCCTACGAGCAGTACTTC
j_gene: TRBJ2-1; abundance: few; v_gene: TRBV20-1; d_gene: .; CDR3aa: CSAREGLGHNEQFF; CDR3nt: TGCAGTGCTAGAGAAGGGCTTGGGCACAATGAGCAGTTCTTC
j_gene: TRBJ1-1; abundance: .; v_gene: TRBV12-3/TRBV12-4; d_gene: .; CDR3aa: CASSLEGGPHTEAFF; CDR3nt: TGTGCCAGCAGTTTAGAAGGGGGGCCCCACACTGAAGCTTTCTTT
j_gene: TRBJ2-3; abundance: .; v_gene: TRBV13; d_gene: .; CDR3aa: CASSSPQVVPDTQYF; CDR3nt: TGTGCCAGCAGCTCCCCACAGGTGGTCCCAGATACGCAGTATTTT
j_gene: TRBJ2-5; abundance: .; v_gene: TRBV7-3; d_gene: .; CDR3aa: CASSQPGEQETQYF; CDR3nt: TGTGCCAGCAGCCAACCAGGGGAACAAGAGACCCAGTACTTC
j_gene: TRBJ2-5; abundance: few; v_gene: TRBV9; d_gene: TRBD2; CDR3aa: CASSPSYSGSPPETQYF; CDR3nt: TGTGCCAGCAGCCCCAGTTATAGCGGGAGTCCCCCAGAGACCCAGTACTTC
j_gene: TRBJ1-2; abundance: .; v_gene: TRBV27; d_gene: TRBD1; CDR3aa: CASSTRQGAGGYTF; CDR3nt: TGTGCCAGCAGTACCCGACAGGGCGCTGGCGGCTACACCTTC
j_gene: TRBJ1-5; abundance: .; v_gene: TRBV10-3; d_gene: TRBD1; CDR3aa: CAISEPGQGYDQPQHF; CDR3nt: TGTGCCATCAGTGAGCCGGGACAGGGATACGATCAGCCCCAGCATTTT
j_gene: TRBJ2-1; abundance: few; v_gene: TRBV20-1; d_gene: TRBD2; CDR3aa: CSAQHPTSGKYNEQFF; CDR3nt: TGCAGTGCCCAGCACCCGACTAGCGGGAAATACAATGAGCAGTTCTTC
j_gene: TRBJ1-1; abundance: few; v_gene: TRBV2; d_gene: TRBD1; CDR3aa: CASRTTGTAFHLNTEAFF; CDR3nt: TGTGCCAGCCGGACCACCGGGACAGCCTTCCACCTGAACACTGAAGCTTTCTTT
j_gene: TRBJ2-7; abundance: .; v_gene: TRBV29-1; d_gene: TRBD2; CDR3aa: CSVFLSGSYEQYF; CDR3nt: TGCAGCGTCTTCCTTAGCGGGAGTTACGAGCAGTACTTC
j_gene: TRBJ1-2; abundance: few; v_gene: TRBV5-8; d_gene: .; CDR3aa: CASSLTPNTMWGYGYTF; CDR3nt: TGTGCCAGCAGCTTAACCCCTAATACTATGTGGGGCTATGGCTACACCTTC
j_gene: TRBJ2-3; abundance: .; v_gene: TRBV12-3/TRBV12-4; d_gene: TRBD2; CDR3aa: CASSSLAGLTDTQYF; CDR3nt: TGTGCCAGCAGTTCCCTAGCGGGACTCACAGATACGCAGTATTTT
j_gene: TRBJ2-7; abundance: .; v_gene: TRBV5-5; d_gene: .; CDR3aa: CASSLDYSPLREQYF; CDR3nt: TGTGCCAGCAGCTTGGATTACTCCCCTCTGAGGGAGCAGTACTTC
j_gene: TRBJ1-2; abundance: .; v_gene: TRBV29-1; d_gene: .; CDR3aa: CSAAVHYGYTF; CDR3nt: TGCAGCGCCGCAGTCCACTATGGCTACACCTTC
j_gene: TRBJ2-3; abundance: .; v_gene: TRBV5-1; d_gene: .; CDR3aa: CASSQYGGPSSTDTQYF; CDR3nt: TGCGCCAGCAGCCAGTACGGGGGACCCTCTAGCACAGATACGCAGTATTTT